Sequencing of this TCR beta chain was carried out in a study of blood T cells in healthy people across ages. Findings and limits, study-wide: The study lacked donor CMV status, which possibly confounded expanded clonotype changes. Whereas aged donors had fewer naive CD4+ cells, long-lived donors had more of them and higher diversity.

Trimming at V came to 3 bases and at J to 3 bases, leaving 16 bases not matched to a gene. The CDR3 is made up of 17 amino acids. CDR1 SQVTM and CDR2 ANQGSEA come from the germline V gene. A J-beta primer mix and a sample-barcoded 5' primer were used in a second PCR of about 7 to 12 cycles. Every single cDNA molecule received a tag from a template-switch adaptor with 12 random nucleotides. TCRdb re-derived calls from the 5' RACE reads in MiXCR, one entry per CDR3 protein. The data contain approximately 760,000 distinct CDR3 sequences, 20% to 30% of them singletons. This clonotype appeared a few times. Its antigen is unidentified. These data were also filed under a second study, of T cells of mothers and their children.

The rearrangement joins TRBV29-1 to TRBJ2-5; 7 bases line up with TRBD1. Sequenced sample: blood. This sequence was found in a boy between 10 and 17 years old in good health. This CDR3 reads CSVEGRRSGTEEETQYF. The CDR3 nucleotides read TGCAGCGTTGAGGGTAGACGTTCCGGGACAGAGGAAGAGACCCAGTACTTC. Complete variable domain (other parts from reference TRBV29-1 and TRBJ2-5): SAVISQKPSRDICQRGTSLTIQCQVDSQVTMMFWYRQQPGQSLTLIATANQGSEATYESGFVIDKFPISRPNLTFSTLTVSNMSPEDSSIYLCSVEGRRSGTEEETQYFGPGTRLLVL.